The rows below give T cell receptor beta chains drawn from one sample of a study of OX40 agonist ivuxolimab in advanced cancers. TCRdb's table, derived via immunoSEQ multiplex PCR, lists solely in-frame clones and lacks some. The sample shows over 65,000 clones, roughly 84% of them seen only once. The material sequenced was CD4+ or CD8+ T cells sorted from blood, taken in a trial of the OX40 agonist ivuxolimab. These receptors came from an adult with an advanced solid tumor such as melanoma, head and neck, liver or kidney cancer. The CDR3 runs from the conserved cysteine through the conserved F or W. The order of the fields is D gene, clone size, J gene, V gene, CDR3 protein, CDR3 DNA. A D gene is named only where the DNA matches it firmly. Size is omitted from some rows. Given values are once, few, many or a class for expanded clones.

D: NA
size: NA
J: TRBJ2-3
V: TRBV5-1
CDR3: CASSSPNLKIPSATLDTQYF
DNA: TGCGCCAGCAGCTCGCCGAACCTGAAAATCCCCTCAGCGACGTTAGATACGCAGTATTTT

D: NA
size: few
J: TRBJ1-3
V: TRBV21-1
CDR3: CASSKQGGGNTIYF
DNA: TGTGCCAGCAGCAAACAGGGCGGAGGAAACACCATATATTTT

D: NA
size: NA
J: TRBJ2-2
V: TRBV7-7
CDR3: CASSLVPGVHTGELFF
DNA: TGTGCCAGCAGCTTAGTGCCAGGGGTCCACACCGGGGAGCTGTTTTTT

D: NA
size: few
J: TRBJ2-3
V: TRBV5-6
CDR3: CASSWDPGGTDTQYF
DNA: TGTGCCAGCAGCTGGGACCCAGGGGGCACAGATACGCAGTATTTT

D: NA
size: NA
J: TRBJ2-5
V: TRBV10-3
CDR3: CAITRTIQETQYF
DNA: TGTGCCATCACCAGGACCATCCAAGAGACCCAGTACTTC

D: TRBD1
size: NA
J: TRBJ1-1
V: TRBV10-3
CDR3: CAISGQGSSGKAFF
DNA: TGTGCCATCAGTGGACAGGGATCCTCTGGGAAGGCTTTCTTT

D: TRBD1
size: NA
J: TRBJ1-2
V: TRBV2
CDR3: CASSAPAGGPYDYGYTF
DNA: TGTGCCAGCAGTGCCCCGGCAGGGGGGCCCTATGACTATGGCTACACCTTC

D: TRBD2
size: NA
J: TRBJ2-3
V: TRBV10-1
CDR3: CASSESISGSHTQYF
DNA: TGCGCCAGCAGTGAGTCCATAAGCGGGAGTCATACGCAGTATTTT

D: NA
size: NA
J: TRBJ2-1
V: TRBV19
CDR3: CASSVERDNEQFF
DNA: TGTGCCAGTAGTGTCGAGCGGGACAATGAGCAGTTCTTC

D: TRBD2
size: once
J: TRBJ2-3
V: TRBV5-4
CDR3: CASSLDSGYTDTQYF
DNA: TGTGCCAGCAGCTTGGATAGCGGGTATACAGATACGCAGTATTTT

D: TRBD2
size: NA
J: TRBJ2-3
V: TRBV25-1
CDR3: CASSGGGTSSSTDTQYF
DNA: TGTGCCAGCAGTGGGGGGGGTACTAGCAGTAGCACAGATACGCAGTATTTT